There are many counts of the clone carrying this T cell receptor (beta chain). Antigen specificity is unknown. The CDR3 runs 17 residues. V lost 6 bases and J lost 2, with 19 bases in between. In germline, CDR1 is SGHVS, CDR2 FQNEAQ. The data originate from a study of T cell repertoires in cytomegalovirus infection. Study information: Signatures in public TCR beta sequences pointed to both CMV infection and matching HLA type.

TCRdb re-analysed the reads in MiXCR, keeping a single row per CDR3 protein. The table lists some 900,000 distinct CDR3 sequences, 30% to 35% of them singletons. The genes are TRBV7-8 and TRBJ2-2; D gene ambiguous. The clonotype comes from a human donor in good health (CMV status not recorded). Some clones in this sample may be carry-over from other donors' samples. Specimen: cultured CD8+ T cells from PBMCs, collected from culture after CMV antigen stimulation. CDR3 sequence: CASSRPLAGPNTGELFF. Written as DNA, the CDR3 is TGTGCCAGCAGTCGGCCTCTGGCAGGACCCAACACCGGGGAGCTGTTTTTT.